This T cell receptor beta chain stems from a study of cytomegalovirus exposure and HLA in healthy donors. This CDR3 comprises 15 residues. Trimming took 4 bases from V and 1 from J; bases not matched to a gene: 2. Per germline, CDR1 LNHDA and CDR2 SQIVND (reference sequence). Use of 60 Vbeta and 13 Jbeta primers characterized the PCR. Libraries were prepared by immunoSEQ multiplex PCR; TCRdb keeps only in-frame clonotypes and omits some of them. The sample lists about 160,000 clones, about 85% occurring once. This chain connects TRBV19 to TRBJ2-2, with 8 bases aligning to TRBD2. Sequenced sample: PBMCs. This TCR derives from a young man in good health and CMV-seronegative. CDR3 loop: CASSTRGGNTGELFF. In nucleotides, the CDR3 is TGTGCCAGTAGTACCCGGGGGGGGAACACCGGGGAGCTGTTTTTT.